The 27 T cell receptor beta chains listed next were all sequenced from one sample in a study of siplizumab effects on memory and regulatory T cells. Repertoires were generated with immunoSEQ multiplex PCR, while TCRdb's copy carries only in-frame clones and drops some. The sample has 100,000 or so clones; about nine tenths are singletons. The specimen was non-Treg CD4+ T cells sorted from blood. These receptors all stem from a human donor in good health.

The J gene is TRBJ2-2, the V gene TRBV10-3; D perhaps matches TRBD1 (6 bases). This CDR3 is built from 12 residues. Trimming removed 7 bases at V and 4 bases at J, with 7 bases between. In germline, CDR1 is ENHRY, CDR2 SYGVKD. CDR3 DNA: TGTGCCATCAAAGGGGGCACCGGGGAGCTGTTTTTT. This codes for CAIKGGTGELFF.

For the CDR3, the DNA is TGTGCCAGCAGTTTCCGCCCTAGCGGGAGCTACTCCTACAATGAGCAGTTCTTC. Protein: CASSFRPSGSYSYNEQFF. J is TRBJ2-1 and V is TRBV27; 10 bases agree with TRBD2. Germline V gene sequence: CDR1 MNHEY, CDR2 SMNVEV (reference sequence). J lost 0 bases, V lost 3 bases, and 8 bases had no gene match. This CDR3 is built from 18 residues.

This chain links TRBV7-2 with TRBJ2-7; D not certain. V lost 2 bases and J lost 2, with 10 bases in between. The germline gives CDR1 SGHTA, CDR2 FQGNSA. The CDR3 spans 14 residues. The CDR3 coding sequence is TGTGCCAGCAGCTTATCTCCCGGGCCCTACGAGCAGTACTTC. It yields the protein CASSLSPGPYEQYF.

The rearrangement uses TRBV28 and TRBJ1-1; 7 bases match TRBD1. The CDR3 length is 16 residues. V dropped 7 bases and J dropped 2; count of bases not matched to a gene: 13. CDR1 and CDR2 (germline): MDHEN, SYDVKM. CDR3 sequence: CASTIGGSGGNTEAFF. The CDR3, as DNA: TGTGCCAGCACCATAGGGGGGTCAGGGGGAAACACTGAAGCTTTCTTT.

V is TRBV30 and J is TRBJ2-3, with 10 bases that match TRBD2. Trimming removed 4 bases from V and 5 bases from J; junction bases left unmatched: 6. The germline CDR1 and CDR2 sequences are GTSNPN and SVGIG (reference sequence). The CDR3 is made up of 14 amino acids. The CDR3 DNA is TGTGCCTGGAACGGGGCTAGCGGGAGAGATACGCAGTATTTT. Protein product: CAWNGASGRDTQYF.

V gene TRBV15 combines with J gene TRBJ2-1; D is unresolved. Germline V gene data show CDR1 as LNHNV and CDR2 as YYDKDF (reference sequence). This CDR3 spans 14 amino acids. The V end was cut by 3 bases, the J end by 6 bases, with 12 bases between. CDR3 in DNA: TGTGCCACCAGCAGGGGCCCGAACCTCAATGAGCAGTTCTTC. Encoded protein: CATSRGPNLNEQFF.

The J gene is TRBJ1-5, the V gene TRBV30, with 9 nucleotides matching TRBD1. CDR1 is GTSNPN and CDR2 is SVGIG in the germline V gene (reference sequence). J lost 5 bases, V lost 1 base, and 0 bases had no gene match. The CDR3 consists of 13 residues. The CDR3 here is CAWSGTGDQPQHF. CDR3 DNA: TGTGCCTGGAGTGGGACAGGGGATCAGCCCCAGCATTTT. Complete variable domain (other parts from reference TRBV30 and TRBJ1-5): SQTIHQWPATLVQPVGSPLSLECTVEGTSNPNLYWYRQAAGRGLQLLFYSVGIGQISSEVPQNLSASRPQDRQFILSSKKLLLSDSGFYLCAWSGTGDQPQHFGDGTRLSIL.

The V and J genes are TRBV19 and TRBJ2-7, with 11 bases matching TRBD1. This CDR3 is 15 amino acids long. Trimming cost V 4 bases and J 2 bases; bases outside gene matches: 4. In germline, CDR1 is LNHDA, CDR2 SQIVND (reference sequence). CDR3 bases: TGTGCCAGTAGTAAACCGGGACAGGGGGCCTACGAGCAGTACTTC. Its protein product is CASSKPGQGAYEQYF.

The J gene is TRBJ2-1, the V gene TRBV6-4; maybe TRBD2 (5 bases). Trimming removed 5 bases from V and 0 bases from J, with 11 bases in between. This CDR3 has 15 amino acids. The germline CDR1 and CDR2 sequences are MRHNA and SNTAGT. The CDR3 nucleotides read TGTGCCAGCAGTCCGTTGGGGAGCTCCTACAATGAGCAGTTCTTC. This encodes CASSPLGSSYNEQFF.

This chain uses TRBV7-9 with TRBJ1-2, with D perhaps matching TRBD1 (5 bases). Trimming removed 5 bases from V and 9 bases from J, with 16 bases in between. This CDR3 is 13 amino acids long. CDR1 and CDR2 (germline): SEHNR, FQNEAQ (reference sequence). As DNA, the CDR3 is TGTGCCAGCAGCCAAGACAGCCGCTTTCGCTACACCTTC. Amino acids: CASSQDSRFRYTF.

The genes are TRBV9 and TRBJ2-7; 11 positions agree with TRBD2. CDR3 size: 16 residues. V lost 4 bases, J lost 4 bases, and 10 bases stayed unmatched. Germline CDR1 SGDLS, CDR2 YYNGEE. For the CDR3, the DNA is TGTGCCAGCAGCCCGGGACTAGCGGAACCAACTTACGAGCAGTACTTC. Translated: CASSPGLAEPTYEQYF.

The V call is TRBV9, the J call TRBJ2-7; maybe TRBD1 (7 bases). The CDR3 extends over 17 amino acids. Deletions cut 0 bases from V and 7 bases from J, with 23 bases between. Looked up from germline, CDR1 is SGDLS and CDR2 is YYNGEE. In DNA form, the CDR3 reads TGTGCCAGCAGCGTAGAAGGGGGCGCGGGATCCAGCTATGAGCAGTACTTC. Translating gives CASSVEGGAGSSYEQYF.

The chain recombines TRBV7-2 with TRBJ2-7, with TRBD1 matching 10 bases. Losses at the gene ends were 1 base for V and 2 bases for J; bases not matched to a gene: 2. Germline-derived CDR1 and CDR2 are SGHTA and FQGNSA. There are 15 residues in the CDR3. DNA for the CDR3: TGTGCCAGCAGCTTAGAAGGACAGGGGGCCTACGAGCAGTACTTC. It specifies CASSLEGQGAYEQYF.

This rearrangement joins TRBV9 to TRBJ2-5; 8 nucleotides agree with TRBD2. Looked up from germline, CDR1 is SGDLS and CDR2 is YYNGEE. The CDR3 runs 15 residues. V was clipped by 0 bases and J by 4 bases; unmatched bases: 5. This CDR3 reads CASSVAPAGGETQYF. As DNA, the CDR3 is TGTGCCAGCAGCGTAGCGCCGGCGGGGGGAGAGACCCAGTACTTC. The variable domain in full, completed from reference TRBV9 and TRBJ2-5, reads DSGVTQTPKHLITATGQRVTLRCSPRSGDLSVYWYQQSLDQGLQFLIQYYNGEERAKGNILERFSAQQFPDLHSELNLSSLELGDSALYFCASSVAPAGGETQYFGPGTRLLVL.

V and J are TRBV5-5 and TRBJ2-5, with a weak D call TRBD2 (5 bases). The V end lost 6 bases, the J end lost 5 bases, and 17 bases lay between the germline ends. The CDR3 covers 14 residues. The germline gives CDR1 SGHKS, CDR2 YYEKEE (reference sequence). The CDR3 DNA sequence: TGTGCCAGCAACCGGCTTACGGCTAGCGAGACCCAGTACTTC. This sequence encodes CASNRLTASETQYF.

The chain employs TRBV28 and TRBJ2-7; 9 bases fit TRBD1. The V gene end was trimmed by 6 bases and the J gene end by 6 bases; junction bases not matched to a gene: 6. In germline, CDR1 is MDHEN, CDR2 SYDVKM. CDR3 length: 13 residues. The CDR3 here is CASRRDRVGEQYF. The CDR3, as DNA: TGTGCCAGCAGACGGGACAGGGTCGGCGAGCAGTACTTC. Drawing the rest from reference TRBV28 and TRBJ2-7, the complete variable domain is DVKVTQSSRYLVKRTGEKVFLECVQDMDHENMFWYRQDPGLGLRLIYFSYDVKMKEKGDIPEGYSVSREKKERFSLILESASTNQTSMYLCASRRDRVGEQYFGPGTRLTVT.

The chain recombines TRBV19 with TRBJ2-3; 7 nucleotides agree with TRBD1. The CDR3 extends over 14 amino acids. Germline-derived CDR1 and CDR2 are LNHDA and SQIVND (reference sequence). The V and J ends lost 7 bases and 1 base, in that order; junction bases with no gene match: 5. CDR3 nucleotide sequence: TGTGCCAGTACCCCAGGACAGGGCACAGATACGCAGTATTTT. This codes for CASTPGQGTDTQYF.

The rearrangement uses TRBV7-8 and TRBJ2-2; 9 bases match TRBD2. CDR3 size: 16 residues. J lost 6 bases, V lost 8 bases, and 13 bases had no gene match. Germline V CDR1 and CDR2: SGHVS, FQNEAQ. The CDR3 sequence: CASAGGRIIDPGELFF. In nucleotides, the CDR3 is TGTGCCAGCGCGGGGGGGCGCATCATTGATCCCGGGGAGCTGTTTTTT.

CDR3 sequence (DNA): TGTGCCAGCAGCTCCGGGACTAGCCACGTCGATGAGCAGTTCTTC. Translation: CASSSGTSHVDEQFF. V and J are TRBV7-3 and TRBJ2-1; 9 bases are shared with TRBD2. CDR3 length: 15 amino acids. The junction had 9 bases not matched to a gene; V was cut back by 4 bases and J by 8 bases. CDR1 is SGHTA, CDR2 FQGTGA, per germline.

This chain connects TRBV4-2 to TRBJ1-4, with 7 bases identical to TRBD1. Germline V gene data show CDR1 as LGHNA and CDR2 as YNFKEQ. CDR3 size: 12 residues. V was pared by 4 bases and J by 8 bases, with 1 base of the junction left unmatched. The CDR3 DNA reads as TGTGCCAGCAGCCGACAGGGAGAAAAACTGTTTTTT. Its translation: CASSRQGEKLFF.

CDR3 DNA: TGTGCCTGGGCTATAGGGGGGGAAATGCAGGATGAGCAGTTCTTC. This translates into CAWAIGGEMQDEQFF. The chain recombines TRBV30 with TRBJ2-1, with D possibly matching TRBD2 (7 bases). The CDR3 covers 15 residues. Looked up from germline, CDR1 is GTSNPN and CDR2 is SVGIG (reference sequence). V shed 5 bases and J shed 8 bases, with 22 bases lying between them.

The CDR3 reads CASSLGKTEKLFF. The CDR3, as DNA: TGTGCCAGCAGTCTAGGGAAGACTGAAAAACTGTTTTTT. The V gene is TRBV6-1, the J gene TRBJ1-4; D is unresolved. The CDR3 extends over 13 amino acids. Per the germline V gene, CDR1 is MNHNS and CDR2 is SASEGT. V lost 5 bases, J lost 7 bases, and 11 bases lay in between.

The rearrangement joins TRBV5-1 to TRBJ2-3; 12 bases fit TRBD2. This CDR3 spans 16 amino acids. Germline values: CDR1 SGHRS, CDR2 YFSETQ. The V and J ends lost 4 bases and 0 bases, in that order; junction bases with no gene match: 3. CDR3 in amino acids: CASSKGTSGSTDTQYF. The DNA for the CDR3 is TGCGCCAGCAGCAAAGGGACTAGCGGGAGCACAGATACGCAGTATTTT.

As to this clone: The same CDR3 is also encoded by other DNA sequences in this sample. The V and J genes are TRBV6-6 and TRBJ1-5; D uncertain. The V end was cut by 5 bases, the J end by 3 bases, with 5 bases between. The CDR3 spans 12 residues. The germline CDR1 and CDR2 sequences are MNHNY and SVGAGI (reference sequence). The DNA of the CDR3 is TGTGCCAGCAGTGGGCCCAATCAGCCCCAGCATTTT. Amino acids: CASSGPNQPQHF.

The sample holds one count of this clone. Written as DNA, the CDR3 is TGTGCCAGCAGCTTAGGTGTAACACCGAACACCGGGGAGCTGTTTTTT. Translated, it gives CASSLGVTPNTGELFF. J is TRBJ2-2 and V is TRBV7-3; D unclear. This CDR3 has 16 residues. Germline CDR1 SGHTA, CDR2 FQGTGA. V lost 2 bases and J lost 0, with 10 bases in between.

This chain's CDR3 is CASSSVYNEQFF. The CDR3 DNA follows: TGTGCCAGCAGCTCAGTTTACAATGAGCAGTTCTTC. This chain uses TRBV5-4 with TRBJ2-1; the D is unclear. Germline V gene sequence: CDR1 SGHNT, CDR2 YYREEE (reference sequence). The ends were cut back, 3 bases at V and 4 bases at J, with 5 bases in the middle. The CDR3 covers 12 residues.

V and J are TRBV7-3 and TRBJ2-3; 11 bases are shared with TRBD2. J was trimmed by 8 bases and V by 5 bases; bases with no gene match: 18. Germline V lookup: CDR1 SGHTA, CDR2 FQGTGA. This CDR3 is 18 amino acids long. The CDR3 coding sequence is TGTGCCAGCAGCACGGGACCTGGACTAGCGGGTCCCCAGGGTACGCAGTATTTT. It is translated as CASSTGPGLAGPQGTQYF.